This TCR beta chain is drawn from a study of T cell changes during pregnancy in multiple sclerosis. Clones were read by immunoSEQ multiplex PCR, and TCRdb kept only the in-frame ones, dropping some. The sample has some 90,000 clones, roughly 90% seen once. Germline V lookup: CDR1 SGDLS, CDR2 YYNGEE. V shed 4 bases and J shed 0 bases, with 19 bases lying between them. The CDR3 consists of 18 residues. The sequence was obtained from a female donor with multiple sclerosis, enrolled in a pregnancy study. This chain connects TRBV9 to TRBJ1-4, with D maybe TRBD1 (5 bases). Sequences were derived from peripheral blood, sampled in the first trimester of pregnancy. The CDR3 is CASSPWGGSNPTNEKLFF. The CDR3 bases are TGTGCCAGCAGCCCCTGGGGGGGGAGTAACCCAACTAATGAAAAACTGTTTTTT.